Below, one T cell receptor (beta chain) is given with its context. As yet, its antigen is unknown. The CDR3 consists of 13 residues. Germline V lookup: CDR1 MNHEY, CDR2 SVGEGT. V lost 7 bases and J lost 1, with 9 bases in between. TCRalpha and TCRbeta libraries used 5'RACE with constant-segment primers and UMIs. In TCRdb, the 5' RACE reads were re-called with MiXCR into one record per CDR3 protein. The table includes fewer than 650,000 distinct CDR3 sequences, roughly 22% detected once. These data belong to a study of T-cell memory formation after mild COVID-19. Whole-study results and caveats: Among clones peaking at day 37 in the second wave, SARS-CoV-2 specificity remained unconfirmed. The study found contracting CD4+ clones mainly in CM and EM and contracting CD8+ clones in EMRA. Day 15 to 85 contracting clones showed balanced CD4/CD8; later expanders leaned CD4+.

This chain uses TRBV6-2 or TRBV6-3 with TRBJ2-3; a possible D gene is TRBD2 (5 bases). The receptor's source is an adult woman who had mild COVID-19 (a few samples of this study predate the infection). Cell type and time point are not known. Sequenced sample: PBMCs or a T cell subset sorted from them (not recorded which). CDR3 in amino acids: CASTSGGTDTQYF. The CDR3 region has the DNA TGTGCCAGCACGAGCGGAGGCACAGATACGCAGTATTTT.